The 27 T cell receptor beta chains below were found in one sample sequenced in a study of metastatic and nonmetastatic thyroid tumors. TCRdb re-called clones via MiXCR from the PCR reads. The table shows about 26,000 clones, with approximately 24% occurring only once. Patients were all untreated before their thyroid surgery. The sample comprised blood. Receptor source: a female donor with papillary thyroid cancer or a benign thyroid nodule (not recorded which). Some clones in this sample may be carry-over from other donors' samples.

Many counts were recorded for this clone. The chain couples TRBV29-1 to TRBJ2-1, with D tentatively TRBD1 (5 bases). V was cut by 5 bases and J by 6 bases, with 14 bases left in between. Germline V gene lookup returns CDR1 SQVTM and CDR2 ANQGSEA. The CDR3 is made up of 13 amino acids. Here the CDR3 DNA reads TGCAGCGTTCTTACAGGAGTCGGCAATGAGCAGTTCTTC. Its translation is CSVLTGVGNEQFF.

Relative to its sample, this clone is medium-sized. This rearrangement joins TRBV6-2 or TRBV6-3 to TRBJ2-1; 14 bases are shared with TRBD2. The CDR3 is 14 residues long. Germline CDR1 reads MNHEY; CDR2 reads SVGEGT. After removal of 6 bases from V and 7 bases from J, the junction contained 2 bases not matched to a gene. CDR3 residues: CASRGTSGRNEQFF. The CDR3 bases are TGTGCCAGCAGAGGGACTAGCGGGAGAAATGAGCAGTTCTTC.

This clone was seen ten or more times. The chain has TRBV25-1 and TRBJ1-2; D unresolved. The CDR3 runs to 12 residues. The V gene's germline CDR1 is MGHDK and CDR2 SYGVNS. V was clipped by 8 bases and J by 11 bases, with 18 bases between them. The CDR3 bases are TGTGCCAGCTCCTCCTGGACCTTTTATTACACCTTC. Translation gives CASSSWTFYYTF.

The chain employs TRBV5-1 and TRBJ2-7; D possibly uses TRBD1 or TRBD2 (6 bases each). Germline CDR1 and CDR2: SGHRS and YFSETQ. Between the trimmed V and J ends, which lost 3 bases and 1 base, there was a span of 14 bases. The CDR3 is 15 amino acids. In DNA form, the CDR3 reads TGCGCCAGCAGCTCGGGGGCGGGGACTTCCTACGAGCAGTACTTC. Translation: CASSSGAGTSYEQYF.

The chain links TRBV30 to TRBJ1-1, with 7 bases that match TRBD1. V was pared by 4 bases and J by 7 bases, with 6 bases of the junction left unmatched. CDR1 and CDR2 (germline): GTSNPN, SVGIG (reference sequence). The CDR3 consists of 12 residues. CDR3 bases: TGTGCCTGGAATGCAAGGGGGCATGAAGCTTTCTTT. Translated: CAWNARGHEAFF. The entire variable domain, with the rest obtained from reference TRBV30 and TRBJ1-1, is as follows: SQTIHQWPATLVQPVGSPLSLECTVEGTSNPNLYWYRQAAGRGLQLLFYSVGIGQISSEVPQNLSASRPQDRQFILSSKKLLLSDSGFYLCAWNARGHEAFFGQGTRLTVV.

This clone has only a few counts. V usage is TRBV7-2 and J usage is TRBJ1-5, with D possibly being TRBD1 (6 bases). V lost 6 bases and J 4 bases, leaving 16 bases between the germline ends. CDR1 and CDR2 (germline): SGHTA, FQGNSA. CDR3 length equals 15 residues. CDR3 protein: CASSDRDTSNQPQHF. The DNA for the CDR3 is TGTGCCAGCAGTGACCGGGACACATCAAATCAGCCCCAGCATTTT.

The chain is built from TRBV20-1 and TRBJ2-7, with 12 nucleotides matching TRBD2. The V gene's germline CDR1 is DFQATT and CDR2 SNEGSKA (reference sequence). V trimming: 6 bases; J trimming: 4 bases; junction bases outside the gene matches: 16. This CDR3 contains 17 residues. CDR3 nucleotide sequence: TGCAGTGCGCCCCCCGCTAGCGGGAGGGCCGTTGTTTACGAGCAGTACTTC. Translating it yields CSAPPASGRAVVYEQYF.

By sample share, this clone is medium-sized (0.01 to 0.1%). This chain connects TRBV20-1 to TRBJ2-7, with unresolved D. The CDR3 consists of 11 residues. Trimming took 1 base from V and 6 from J, leaving 7 bases between them. Germline V gene sequence: CDR1 DFQATT, CDR2 SNEGSKA (reference sequence). Here the CDR3 reads CSARGQSEQYF. CDR3 sequence (DNA): TGCAGTGCTAGAGGGCAATCCGAGCAGTACTTC.

This chain joins TRBV11-2 and TRBJ2-1, with a possible D match to TRBD2 (6 bases). This CDR3 has 15 amino acids. Germline V lookup: CDR1 SGHAT, CDR2 FQNNGV. Trimming took 4 bases from V and 5 from J, leaving 15 bases between them. This chain's CDR3 is CASSSIWRANNEQFF. As DNA, the CDR3 is TGTGCCAGCAGCTCAATCTGGAGGGCGAACAATGAGCAGTTCTTC.

This clone was seen a few times. This chain connects TRBV27 to TRBJ2-1; maybe TRBD1 (5 bases). There are 14 residues in the CDR3. V was shortened by 6 bases and J by 9 bases, with 18 bases between the two germline ends. CDR1 is MNHEY, CDR2 SMNVEV, per germline (reference sequence). Here the CDR3 DNA reads TGTGCCAGCAGCCTGGTACCGCCCCAGGGTGAGCAGTTCTTC. Its translation is CASSLVPPQGEQFF.

The CDR3 region has the DNA TGTGCCAGTAGTATAGGACAGAGCTCTGGGGCCAACGTCCTGACTTTC. It specifies CASSIGQSSGANVLTF. The genes are TRBV19 and TRBJ2-6, with a possible D match to TRBD1 (5 bases). CDR3 length equals 16 residues. Trimming took off 1 base at V and 0 bases at J, with 7 bases between the two ends. Germline V gene lookup returns CDR1 LNHDA and CDR2 SQIVND (reference sequence). The whole variable domain, filled in from reference TRBV19 and TRBJ2-6, reads DGGITQSPKYLFRKEGQNVTLSCEQNLNHDAMYWYRQDPGQGLRLIYYSQIVNDFQKGDIAEGYSVSREKKESFPLTVTSAQKNPTAFYLCASSIGQSSGANVLTFGAGSRLTVL.

This clone has only a few counts. This rearrangement joins TRBV6-1 to TRBJ1-4; tentatively, D is TRBD1 (5 bases). CDR3 length: 14 amino acids. CDR1 is MNHNS, CDR2 SASEGT, per germline. The V end was cut by 7 bases, the J end by 7 bases, with 16 bases between. For the CDR3, the DNA is TGTGCCAGCATGCCGGGAGGGGAGTTTGAAAAACTGTTTTTT. Translation gives CASMPGGEFEKLFF.

Comment on this clone: A much more abundant neighbour one base away suggests this may be a read error. Other DNA sequences in the sample encode the same CDR3. V is TRBV12-3 or TRBV12-4 and J is TRBJ2-1; TRBD2 is a possible D gene (5 bases). This CDR3 has 16 amino acids. Trimming removed 6 bases from V and 5 bases from J, with 20 bases in between. The CDR3 sequence: CASRDLAGGFHNEQFF. Here the CDR3 DNA reads TGTGCCAGCAGGGACCTGGCGGGCGGTTTCCACAATGAGCAGTTCTTC.

This chain joins TRBV20-1 and TRBJ1-1; TRBD1 agrees at 7 bases. Germline assignment: CDR1 DFQATT and CDR2 SNEGSKA (reference sequence). This CDR3 is built from 16 residues. J lost 0 bases, V lost 0 bases, and 7 bases had no gene match. The CDR3 bases are TGCAGTGCTAGAGACGGGGGACAGCTTATGAACACTGAAGCTTTCTTT. Its protein product is CSARDGGQLMNTEAFF.

The table lists this clone with many counts. The CDR3: CASTKGLDRGETQYF. The CDR3 DNA reads TGTGCCAGCACAAAGGGTTTAGACAGGGGGGAGACCCAGTACTTC. The V and J genes are TRBV9 and TRBJ2-5, with 9 bases fitting TRBD1. Germline V lookup: CDR1 SGDLS, CDR2 YYNGEE. This CDR3 contains 15 residues. V lost 6 bases to trimming and J lost 5 bases; unmatched junction nucleotides: 11.

Points on this clone: A junction end diverges from the germline sequence, so it may reflect a read error. The chain couples TRBV27 to TRBJ2-7; unclear D gene. In germline, CDR1 is MNHEY, CDR2 SMNVEV (reference sequence). This CDR3 has 13 residues. CDR3 bases: TGTGTCAGCAGTTTACCCTTGCCCTACGAGCAGTACTTC. It specifies CVSSLPLPYEQYF.

This clone came up once. This sequence joins TRBV7-8 and TRBJ1-1; D unresolved. The CDR3 totals 13 residues. V was pared by 1 base and J by 1 base, with 4 bases between. Germline CDR1 reads SGHVS; CDR2 reads FQNEAQ. CDR3 coding DNA: TGTGCCAGCAGCTTAGACCAGAACACTGAAGCTTTCTTT. This encodes CASSLDQNTEAFF. Combining the CDR3 with reference TRBV7-8 and TRBJ1-1 gives the whole variable domain GAGVSQSPRYKVAKRGQDVALRCDPISGHVSLFWYQQALGQGPEFLTYFQNEAQLDKSGLPSDRFFAERPEGSVSTLKIQRTQQEDSAVYLCASSLDQNTEAFFGQGTRLTVV.

This clone has a single count. V gene TRBV19 combines with J gene TRBJ2-7, with D tentatively TRBD2 (6 bases). This CDR3 comprises 18 residues. In germline, CDR1 is LNHDA, CDR2 SQIVND (reference sequence). The ends were cut back, 3 bases at V and 5 bases at J, with 26 bases in the middle. The CDR3 spells CASSIAAGRRRKFDEQYF. CDR3 bases: TGTGCCAGTAGTATTGCGGCGGGGCGACGGCGGAAGTTTGACGAGCAGTACTTC.

This chain joins TRBV28 and TRBJ1-4; D ambiguous. CDR1 and CDR2 (germline): MDHEN, SYDVKM. This CDR3 spans 16 amino acids. V lost 2 bases to trimming and J lost 3 bases, with 13 bases between them. CDR3 loop: CASSLTVRCSNEKLFF. The CDR3 DNA sequence: TGTGCCAGCAGTTTAACGGTTAGATGTTCTAATGAAAAACTGTTTTTT.

This clone was recorded at least ten times. The rearrangement uses TRBV6-1 and TRBJ1-6; D ambiguous. Per the germline V gene, CDR1 is MNHNS and CDR2 is SASEGT. The CDR3 is made up of 17 amino acids. V lost 0 bases to trimming and J lost 7 bases, with 16 bases between them. The chain's CDR3 is CASSEAVTVFINSPLHF. CDR3 nucleotides: TGTGCCAGCAGTGAAGCGGTGACCGTTTTTATAAATTCACCCCTCCACTTT.

The rearrangement links TRBV7-9 to TRBJ2-3; no definite D call. The CDR3 is 13 amino acids. Per germline, CDR1 SEHNR and CDR2 FQNEAQ (reference sequence). With 5 bases removed from V and 4 bases from J, the gap between germline ends came to 10 bases. CDR3 bases: TGTGCCAGCAGCCCCCGTACGGCAGATACGCAGTATTTT. It encodes CASSPRTADTQYF.

This clone is deemed medium-sized. At the DNA level, this CDR3 is encoded by other sequences in the same sample as well. The CDR3 here is CASSPKTRLAGDGEQYV. CDR3 DNA: TGTGCCAGCAGTCCCAAAACCCGACTAGCGGGAGATGGCGAGCAGTACGTC. The rearrangement uses TRBV27 and TRBJ2-7; 12 nucleotides line up with TRBD2. CDR3 size: 17 residues. Per germline, CDR1 MNHEY and CDR2 SMNVEV (reference sequence). The V gene end was trimmed by 5 bases and the J gene end by 6 bases; junction bases not matched to a gene: 14.

This clone is medium-sized (0.01 to 0.1%) in the sample. The chain carries TRBV19 and TRBJ2-4; D ambiguous. The CDR3 loop spans 14 amino acids. With 3 bases removed from V and 3 bases from J, the gap between germline ends came to 9 bases. Germline lookup yields CDR1 LNHDA and CDR2 SQIVND (reference sequence). This CDR3 is CASSISFGKNIQYF. DNA of the CDR3: TGTGCCAGTAGTATTAGCTTCGGCAAAAACATTCAGTACTTC. The full variable domain, its missing parts supplied by reference TRBV19 and TRBJ2-4, is DGGITQSPKYLFRKEGQNVTLSCEQNLNHDAMYWYRQDPGQGLRLIYYSQIVNDFQKGDIAEGYSVSREKKESFPLTVTSAQKNPTAFYLCASSISFGKNIQYFGAGTRLSVL.

This clone was recorded at least ten times. DNA for the CDR3: TGTGCCAGCAGCTTAAGGTGGGACAGGGGGGATCAGCCCCAGCATTTT. As protein: CASSLRWDRGDQPQHF. V and J are TRBV5-5 and TRBJ1-5; 11 positions match TRBD1. The CDR3 sequence is 16 residues long. Trimming at V came to 2 bases and at J to 5 bases, leaving 6 bases not matched to a gene. Germline V lookup: CDR1 SGHKS, CDR2 YYEKEE (reference sequence).

The genes are TRBV20-1 and TRBJ2-1; TRBD1 matches 10 bases. Per the germline V gene, CDR1 is DFQATT and CDR2 is SNEGSKA (reference sequence). This CDR3 has 16 residues. V was pared by 3 bases and J by 4 bases, with 9 bases of the junction left unmatched. The CDR3 loop reads CSARNTGTGEYNEQFF. The CDR3 DNA is TGCAGTGCTAGGAATACCGGGACAGGGGAATACAATGAGCAGTTCTTC.

There are a few counts of this clone. The genes are TRBV6-5 and TRBJ2-7; tentatively, D is TRBD2 (5 bases). The CDR3 is 15 residues long. The V gene's germline CDR1 is MNHEY and CDR2 SVGAGI. V lost 2 bases and J lost 2, with 13 bases in between. The CDR3 loop is CASSYPQLGTYEQYF. As DNA, the CDR3 is TGTGCCAGCAGTTACCCCCAACTAGGCACCTACGAGCAGTACTTC.

The rearrangement joins TRBV6-5 to TRBJ2-1; no clear D gene. V was pared by 2 bases and J by 2 bases, with 7 bases between. CDR3 length: 14 residues. Germline V CDR1 and CDR2: MNHEY, SVGAGI. CDR3 amino acids: CASSYEAAYNEQFF. The CDR3 bases are TGTGCCAGCAGTTACGAGGCGGCCTACAATGAGCAGTTCTTC.